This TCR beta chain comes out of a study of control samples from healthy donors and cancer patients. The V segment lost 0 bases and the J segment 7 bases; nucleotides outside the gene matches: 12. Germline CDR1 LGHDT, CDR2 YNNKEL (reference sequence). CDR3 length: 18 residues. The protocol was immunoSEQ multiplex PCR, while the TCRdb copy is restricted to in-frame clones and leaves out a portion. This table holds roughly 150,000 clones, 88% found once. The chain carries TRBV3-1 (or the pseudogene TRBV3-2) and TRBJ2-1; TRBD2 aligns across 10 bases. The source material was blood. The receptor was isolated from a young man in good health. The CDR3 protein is CASSQEKISGGARNEQFF. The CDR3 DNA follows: TGTGCCAGCAGCCAAGAGAAGATAAGCGGGGGGGCCAGGAATGAGCAGTTCTTC.